The text below deals with one T cell receptor beta chain. Sequencing of TCR beta was performed on blood CD8+ T cells and on blood CD4+ T cells. The study used treatment-naive patients who had stable or active relapsing-remitting disease as multiple sclerosis controls. The TEMRA cells underwent FACS enrichment, while the CD8+ and CD4+ T cells underwent negative isolation. The RNA, roughly 0.45 to 1 ug, was put through reverse transcription using random hexamers. The authors amplified TCR beta CDR3 across 54 Vbeta and 13 Jbeta using immunoSEQ multiplex PCR. A single record per CDR3 protein comes from TCRdb applying MiXCR to the immunoSEQ multiplex PCR reads. This sample yields a few hundred thousand distinct CDR3 sequences, of which 75% to 90% are seen a single time; 0.18% belongs to the top ten. The sample originates from a study of CD8 T cells in Susac syndrome. After removal of 5 bases from V and 2 bases from J, the junction contained 3 bases not matched to a gene. CDR1 SGHAT and CDR2 FQNNGV come from the germline V gene. The CDR3 is 17 residues long.

This chain connects TRBV11-2 to TRBJ2-2; TRBD2 matches at 15 bases. Sequenced: CD8+ T cells from PBMCs. This receptor was identified in a human donor with multiple sclerosis. CDR3 region: CASSPGLAGGNTGELFF. As DNA, the CDR3 is TGTGCCAGCAGCCCGGGACTAGCGGGAGGAAACACCGGGGAGCTGTTTTTT.